The entry that follows covers one TCR beta chain sequence. The protocol was immunoSEQ multiplex PCR, while the TCRdb copy is restricted to in-frame clones and leaves out a portion. This table has tens of thousands of clones, 75% to 95% appearing once. This entry comes from a study of technical replicates of blood from several donors. Germline V gives CDR1 MGHDK, CDR2 SYGVNS. The CDR3 loop spans 13 amino acids. V was trimmed by 4 bases and J by 2 bases, leaving 8 bases between them. The specimen sequenced was T cells isolated from PBMCs. The genes are TRBV25-1 and TRBJ2-5; perhaps TRBD2 as D (5 bases). The clonotype was recovered from a human donor in good health. Some clones in this sample may be carry-over from other donors' samples. The CDR3 bases are TGTGCCAGCAGTGCGGGGAATCAAGAGACCCAGTACTTC. This sequence encodes CASSAGNQETQYF.